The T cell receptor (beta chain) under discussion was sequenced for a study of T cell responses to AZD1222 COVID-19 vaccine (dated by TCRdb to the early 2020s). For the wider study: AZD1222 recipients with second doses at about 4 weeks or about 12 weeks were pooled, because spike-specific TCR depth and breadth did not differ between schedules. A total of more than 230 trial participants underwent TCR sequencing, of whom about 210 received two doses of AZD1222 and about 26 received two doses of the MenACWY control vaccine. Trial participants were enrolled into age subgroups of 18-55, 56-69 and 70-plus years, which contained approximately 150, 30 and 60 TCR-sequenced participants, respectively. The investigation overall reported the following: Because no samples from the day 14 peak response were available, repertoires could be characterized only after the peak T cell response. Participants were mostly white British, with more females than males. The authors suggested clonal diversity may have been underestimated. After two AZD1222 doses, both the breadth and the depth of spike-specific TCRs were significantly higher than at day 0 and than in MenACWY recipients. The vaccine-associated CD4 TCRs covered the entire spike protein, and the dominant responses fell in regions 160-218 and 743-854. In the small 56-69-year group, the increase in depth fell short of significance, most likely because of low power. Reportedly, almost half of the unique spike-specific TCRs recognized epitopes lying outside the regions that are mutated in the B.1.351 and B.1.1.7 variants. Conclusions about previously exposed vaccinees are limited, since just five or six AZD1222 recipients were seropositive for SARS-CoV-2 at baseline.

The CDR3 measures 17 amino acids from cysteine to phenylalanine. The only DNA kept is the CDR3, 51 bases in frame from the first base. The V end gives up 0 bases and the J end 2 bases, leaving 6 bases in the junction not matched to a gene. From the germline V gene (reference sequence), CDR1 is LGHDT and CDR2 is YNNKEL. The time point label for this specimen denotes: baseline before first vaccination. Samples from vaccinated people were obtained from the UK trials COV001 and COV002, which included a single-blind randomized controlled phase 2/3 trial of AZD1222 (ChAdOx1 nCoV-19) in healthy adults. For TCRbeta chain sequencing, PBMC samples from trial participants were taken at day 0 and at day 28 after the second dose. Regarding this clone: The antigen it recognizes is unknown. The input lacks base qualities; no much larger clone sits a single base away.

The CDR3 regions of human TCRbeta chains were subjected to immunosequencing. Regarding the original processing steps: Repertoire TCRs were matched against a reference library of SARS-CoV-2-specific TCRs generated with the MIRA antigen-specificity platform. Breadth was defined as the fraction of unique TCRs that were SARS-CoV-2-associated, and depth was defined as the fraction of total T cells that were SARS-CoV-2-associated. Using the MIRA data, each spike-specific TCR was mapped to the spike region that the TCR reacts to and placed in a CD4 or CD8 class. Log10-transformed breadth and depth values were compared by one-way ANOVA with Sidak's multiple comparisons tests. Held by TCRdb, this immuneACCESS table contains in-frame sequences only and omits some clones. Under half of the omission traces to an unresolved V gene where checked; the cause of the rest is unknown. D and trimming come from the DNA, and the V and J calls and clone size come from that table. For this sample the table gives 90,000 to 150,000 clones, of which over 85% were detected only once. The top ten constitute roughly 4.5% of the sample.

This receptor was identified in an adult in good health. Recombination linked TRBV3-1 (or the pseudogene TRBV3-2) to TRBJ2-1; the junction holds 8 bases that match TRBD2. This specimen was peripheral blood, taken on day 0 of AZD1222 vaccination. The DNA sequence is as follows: TGTGCCAGCAGCCAAGATGAGGTAGCGGGGCCCTACAATGAGCAGTTCTTC. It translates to CASSQDEVAGPYNEQFF.